This T cell receptor (beta chain) is drawn from a study of blood T cell repertoires in COVID-19. TCRdb keeps only in-frame clones here, not all; method: immunoSEQ multiplex PCR. The sample includes 350,000 to 500,000 clones, roughly 84% seen only once; the top ten take less than 1.5%. This CDR3 has 15 residues. From germline, CDR1 is ENHRY and CDR2 SYGVKD. Trimming removed 6 bases from V and 5 bases from J; junction bases left unmatched: 4. This sequence joins TRBV10-3 and TRBJ2-3, with TRBD2 matching over 14 bases. The sequenced material came from PBMCs or T cells enriched from blood (not recorded which). This clonotype originated in a woman aged 18 to 35 who had been exposed to COVID-19. CDR3 sequence: CAIRLGTSGRDTQYF. The CDR3 DNA follows: TGTGCCATCAGACTGGGGACTAGCGGGAGAGATACGCAGTATTTT.